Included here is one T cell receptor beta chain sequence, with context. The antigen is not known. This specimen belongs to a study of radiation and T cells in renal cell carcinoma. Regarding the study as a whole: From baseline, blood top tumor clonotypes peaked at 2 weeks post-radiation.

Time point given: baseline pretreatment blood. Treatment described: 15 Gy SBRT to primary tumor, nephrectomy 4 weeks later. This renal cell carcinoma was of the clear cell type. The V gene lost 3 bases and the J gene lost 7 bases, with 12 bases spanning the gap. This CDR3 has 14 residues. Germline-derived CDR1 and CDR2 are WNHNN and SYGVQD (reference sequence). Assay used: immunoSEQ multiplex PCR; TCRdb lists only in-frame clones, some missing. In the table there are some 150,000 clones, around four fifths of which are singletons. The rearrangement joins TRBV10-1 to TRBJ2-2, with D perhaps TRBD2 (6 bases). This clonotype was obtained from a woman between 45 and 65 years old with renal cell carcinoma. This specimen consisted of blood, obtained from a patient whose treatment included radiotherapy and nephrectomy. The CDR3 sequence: CASSEGGVSGELFF. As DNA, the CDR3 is TGCGCCAGCAGTGAAGGAGGGGTGAGCGGGGAGCTGTTTTTT.